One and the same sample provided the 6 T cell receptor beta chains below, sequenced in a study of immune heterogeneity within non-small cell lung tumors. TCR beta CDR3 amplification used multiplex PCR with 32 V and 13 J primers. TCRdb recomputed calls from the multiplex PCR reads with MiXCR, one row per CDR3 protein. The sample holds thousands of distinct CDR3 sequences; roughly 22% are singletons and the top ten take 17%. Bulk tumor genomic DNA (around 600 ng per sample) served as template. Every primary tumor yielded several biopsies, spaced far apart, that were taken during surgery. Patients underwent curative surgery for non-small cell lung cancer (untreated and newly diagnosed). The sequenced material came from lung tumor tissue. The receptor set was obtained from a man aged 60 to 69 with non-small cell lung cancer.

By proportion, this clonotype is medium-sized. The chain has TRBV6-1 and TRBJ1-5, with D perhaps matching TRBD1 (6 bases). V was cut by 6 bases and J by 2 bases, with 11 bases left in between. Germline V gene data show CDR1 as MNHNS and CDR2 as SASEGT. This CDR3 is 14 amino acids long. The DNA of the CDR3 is TGTGCCAGCAGGCTGACAGGAGGCAATCAGCCCCAGCATTTT. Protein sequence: CASRLTGGNQPQHF.

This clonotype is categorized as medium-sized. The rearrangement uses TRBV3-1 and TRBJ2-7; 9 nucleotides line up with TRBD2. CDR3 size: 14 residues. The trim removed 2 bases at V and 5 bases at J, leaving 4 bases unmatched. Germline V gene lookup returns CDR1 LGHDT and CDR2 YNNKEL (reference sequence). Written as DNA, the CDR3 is TGTGCCAGCAGCCAACCCGGGACTAGCAACGAGCAGTACTTC. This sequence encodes CASSQPGTSNEQYF.

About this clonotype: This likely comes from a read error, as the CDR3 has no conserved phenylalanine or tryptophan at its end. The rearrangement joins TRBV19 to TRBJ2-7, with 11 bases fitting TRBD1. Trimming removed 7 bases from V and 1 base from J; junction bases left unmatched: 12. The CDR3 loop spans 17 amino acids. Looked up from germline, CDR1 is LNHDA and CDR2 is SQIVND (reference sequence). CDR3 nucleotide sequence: TGTGCCAGTATTTTCCCCTCCGGGACAGGGGGTTCCTACGAGCAGTACCTC. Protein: CASIFPSGTGGSYEQYL.

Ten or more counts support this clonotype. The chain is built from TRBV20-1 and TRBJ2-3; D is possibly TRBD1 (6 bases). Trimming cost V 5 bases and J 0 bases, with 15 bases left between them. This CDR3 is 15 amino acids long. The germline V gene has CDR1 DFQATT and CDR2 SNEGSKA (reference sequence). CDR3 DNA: TGCAGTGCTTCCGGGACACCCTCTAGCACAGATACGCAGTATTTT. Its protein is CSASGTPSSTDTQYF.

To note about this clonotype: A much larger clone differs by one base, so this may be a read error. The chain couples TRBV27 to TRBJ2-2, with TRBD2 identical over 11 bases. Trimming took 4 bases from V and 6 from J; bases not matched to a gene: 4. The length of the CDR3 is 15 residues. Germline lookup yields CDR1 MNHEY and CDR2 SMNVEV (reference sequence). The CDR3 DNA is TGTGCCAGCAGTTCAATAGCGGGAGGGTCCGGGGAGCTGTTTTTT. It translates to CASSSIAGGSGELFF.

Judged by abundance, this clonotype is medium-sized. As DNA, the CDR3 is TGTGCCACCGCGACAGGGTTACGGTCCTACGAGCAGTACTTC. This codes for CATATGLRSYEQYF. The gene calls are TRBV2 and TRBJ2-7, with 7 bases fitting TRBD1. This CDR3 spans 14 amino acids. Per germline, CDR1 SNHLY and CDR2 FYNNEI. Trimming took 10 bases from V and 1 from J; bases not matched to a gene: 10. The full variable domain, with the rest looked up from reference TRBV2 and TRBJ2-7, is EPEVTQTPSHQVTQMGQEVILRCVPISNHLYFYWYRQILGQKVEFLVSFYNNEISEKSEIFDDQFSVERPDGSNFTLKIRSTKLEDSAMYFCATATGLRSYEQYFGPGTRLTVT.